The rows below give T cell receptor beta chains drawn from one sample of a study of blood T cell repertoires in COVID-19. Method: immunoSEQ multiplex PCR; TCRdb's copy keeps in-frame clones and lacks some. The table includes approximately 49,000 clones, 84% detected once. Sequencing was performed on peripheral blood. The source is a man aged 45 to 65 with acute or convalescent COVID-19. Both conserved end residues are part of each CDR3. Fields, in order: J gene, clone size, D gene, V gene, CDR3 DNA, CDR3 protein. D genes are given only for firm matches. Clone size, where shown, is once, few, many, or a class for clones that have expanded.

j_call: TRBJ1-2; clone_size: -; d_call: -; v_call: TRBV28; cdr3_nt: TGTGCCAGCAGTCCCAACAAGTATGGCTACACCTTC; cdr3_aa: CASSPNKYGYTF
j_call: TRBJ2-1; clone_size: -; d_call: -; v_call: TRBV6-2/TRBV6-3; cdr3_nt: TGTGCCAGCAGTTTGTTGCGAGACAATGAGCAGTTCTTC; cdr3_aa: CASSLLRDNEQFF
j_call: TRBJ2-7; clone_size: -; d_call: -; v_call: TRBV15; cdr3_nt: TGTGCCACCAGTAAGAGCGAGGTATACGAGCAGTACTTC; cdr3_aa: CATSKSEVYEQYF
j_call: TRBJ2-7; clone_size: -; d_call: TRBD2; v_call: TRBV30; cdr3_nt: TGTGCCTGGAGTGGCCGGCTAGCGGTGACCTACGAGCAGTACTTC; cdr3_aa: CAWSGRLAVTYEQYF
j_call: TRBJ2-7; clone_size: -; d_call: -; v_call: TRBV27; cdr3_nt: TGTGCCAGCAGTTCCGTGGGAGAGCAGATTCTATGGGAGCAGTACTTC; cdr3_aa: CASSSVGEQILWEQYF
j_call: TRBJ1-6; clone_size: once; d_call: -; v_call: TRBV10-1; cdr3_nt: TGCGCCAGCAGTGAAGTGAGGAATTCACCCCTCCACTTT; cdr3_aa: CASSEVRNSPLHF
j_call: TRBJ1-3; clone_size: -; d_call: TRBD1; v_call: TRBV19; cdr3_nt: TGTGCCAGTATTGACGGACAGGGGGCCAGAAACACCATATATTTT; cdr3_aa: CASIDGQGARNTIYF
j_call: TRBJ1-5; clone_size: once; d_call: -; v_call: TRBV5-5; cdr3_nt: TGTGCCAGCAGCTTAAGCCCGGATCAGCCCCAGCATTTT; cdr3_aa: CASSLSPDQPQHF
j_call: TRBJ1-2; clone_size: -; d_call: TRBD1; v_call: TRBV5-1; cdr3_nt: TGCGCCAGCAGCTTGGATGGGGGACAGCTTAGCTTC; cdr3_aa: CASSLDGGQLSF
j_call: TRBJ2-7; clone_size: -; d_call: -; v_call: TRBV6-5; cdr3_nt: TGTGCCAGCAGTTACTCGGCGGGTGCCTACGAGCAGTACTTC; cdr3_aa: CASSYSAGAYEQYF
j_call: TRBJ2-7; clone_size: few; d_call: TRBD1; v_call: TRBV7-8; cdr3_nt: TGTGCCAGCAGCTTAGAAAGGGGGCGTTTGTACGAGCAGTACTTC; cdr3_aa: CASSLERGRLYEQYF
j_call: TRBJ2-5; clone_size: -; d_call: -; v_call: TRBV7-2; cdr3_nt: TGTGCCAGCAGCCGCAACAGGGTCGCTGAGACCCAGTACTTC; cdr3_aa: CASSRNRVAETQYF
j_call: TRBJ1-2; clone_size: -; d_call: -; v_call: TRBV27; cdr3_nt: TGTGCCAGAGAGACCCAGGGGCTAGGCTACACCTTC; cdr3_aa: CARETQGLGYTF
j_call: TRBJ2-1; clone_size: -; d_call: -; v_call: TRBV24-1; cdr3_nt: TGTGCCACCGGGGAGGAATCTCGCGCAATCTTC; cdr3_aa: CATGEESRAIF
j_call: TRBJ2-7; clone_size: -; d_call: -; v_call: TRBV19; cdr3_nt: TGTGCCAGTAGTAACTGGGACACCACCTACGAGCAGTACTTC; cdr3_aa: CASSNWDTTYEQYF
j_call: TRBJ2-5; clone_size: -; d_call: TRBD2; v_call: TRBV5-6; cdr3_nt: TGTGCCAGCAGCGCAGGACTAGCGGGAGGCCGGGAGACCCAGTACTTC; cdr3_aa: CASSAGLAGGRETQYF
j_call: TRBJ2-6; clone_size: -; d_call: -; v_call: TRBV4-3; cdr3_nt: TGCGCCAGCAGCCCCTCAGGGGAAGGTAGTACCGGGGCCAACGTCCTGACTTTC; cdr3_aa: CASSPSGEGSTGANVLTF
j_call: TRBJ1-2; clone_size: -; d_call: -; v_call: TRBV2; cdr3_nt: TGTGCCAGCAGTGCTGGGGAGAACTATGGCTACACCTTC; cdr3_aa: CASSAGENYGYTF
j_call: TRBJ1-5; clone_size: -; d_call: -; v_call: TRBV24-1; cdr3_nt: TGTGCCACCAGTGAGCCGACAGGCAGCAATCAGCCCCAGCATTTT; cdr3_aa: CATSEPTGSNQPQHF
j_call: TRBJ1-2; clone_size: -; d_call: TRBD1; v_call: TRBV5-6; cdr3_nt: TGTGCCAGCAGCTTGGGACAGGGAGTTGGCTACACCTTC; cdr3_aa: CASSLGQGVGYTF
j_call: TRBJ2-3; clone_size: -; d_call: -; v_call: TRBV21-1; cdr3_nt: TGTGCCAGCAGCAAAGGGAATGCGGGACGGAAACTTGCAGATACGCAGTATTTT; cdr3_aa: CASSKGNAGRKLADTQYF
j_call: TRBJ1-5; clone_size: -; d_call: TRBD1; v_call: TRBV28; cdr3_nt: TGTGCCAGCAGTTCATACGGGACAGGGAATCAGCCCCAGCATTTT; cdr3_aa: CASSSYGTGNQPQHF
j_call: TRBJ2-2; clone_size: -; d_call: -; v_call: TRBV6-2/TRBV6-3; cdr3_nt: TGTGCCAGCAGTAGGAGTGAAAACACCGGGGAGCTGTTTTTT; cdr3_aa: CASSRSENTGELFF
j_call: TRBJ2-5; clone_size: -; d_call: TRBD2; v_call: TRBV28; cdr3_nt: TGTGCCAGCAGTGTCCTAGCGGGAGCTCCTAAAGAGACCCAGTACTTC; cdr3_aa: CASSVLAGAPKETQYF
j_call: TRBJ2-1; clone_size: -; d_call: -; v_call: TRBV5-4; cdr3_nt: TGTGCCAGCAGCTTGGCCGGGGTCCTTCGGAATGAGCAGTTCTTC; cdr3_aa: CASSLAGVLRNEQFF
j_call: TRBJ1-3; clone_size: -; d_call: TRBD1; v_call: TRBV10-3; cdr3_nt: TGTGCCATCAGTGCCACCGGACAGGGGACGGTTGGAAACACCATATATTTT; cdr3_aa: CAISATGQGTVGNTIYF
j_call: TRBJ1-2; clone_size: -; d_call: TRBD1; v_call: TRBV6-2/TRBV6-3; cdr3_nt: TGTGCCAGCAGCCAAAGCAGGACAGGGATAAGTGGCTACACCTTC; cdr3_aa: CASSQSRTGISGYTF
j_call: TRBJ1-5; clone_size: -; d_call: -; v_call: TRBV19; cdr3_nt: TGTGCCAGTAGTCAGTTAAAGGGGAGCAATCAGCCCCAGCATTTT; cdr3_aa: CASSQLKGSNQPQHF
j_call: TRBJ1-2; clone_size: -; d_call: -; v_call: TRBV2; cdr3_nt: TGTGCCAGCAGTGACCCTCAGAGGAACTATGGCTACACCTTC; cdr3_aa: CASSDPQRNYGYTF
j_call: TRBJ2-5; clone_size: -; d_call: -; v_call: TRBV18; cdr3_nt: TGTGCCAGCTCACCACCTTCAGGAGGGATCCAAGAGACCCAGTACTTC; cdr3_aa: CASSPPSGGIQETQYF
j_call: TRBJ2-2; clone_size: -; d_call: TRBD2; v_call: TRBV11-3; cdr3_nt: TGTGCCTCAGTAAGGTGGGAGCCAGCGGGAGGGCCTGGGGAGCTGTTTTTT; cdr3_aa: CASVRWEPAGGPGELFF
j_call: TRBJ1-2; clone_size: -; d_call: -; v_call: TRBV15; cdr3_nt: TGTGCCACCAGCAGAGGACAGGCGGCCTATGGCTACACCTTC; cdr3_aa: CATSRGQAAYGYTF
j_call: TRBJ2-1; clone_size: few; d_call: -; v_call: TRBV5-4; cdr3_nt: TGTGCCAGCAGCTTGGGGGGAGCAAAGTTCTTC; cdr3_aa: CASSLGGAKFF
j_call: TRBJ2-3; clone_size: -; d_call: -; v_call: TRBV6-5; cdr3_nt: TGTGCCAGCAGTTCCGGCCGGGGCACAGATACGCAGTATTTT; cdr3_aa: CASSSGRGTDTQYF
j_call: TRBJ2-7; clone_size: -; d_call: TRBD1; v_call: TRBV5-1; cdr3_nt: TGCGCCAGCACCGTTTTCGAGACAGGGCCCCACGAGCAGTACTTC; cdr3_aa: CASTVFETGPHEQYF
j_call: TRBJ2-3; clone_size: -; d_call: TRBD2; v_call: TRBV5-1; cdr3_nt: TGCGCCAGCAGCTTGGGGCTAGCGGGGGTACCGCAGTATTTT; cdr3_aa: CASSLGLAGVPQYF
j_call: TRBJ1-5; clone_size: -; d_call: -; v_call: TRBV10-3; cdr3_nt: TGTGCCATCAGTGGGGACACTTCTCAGCCCCAGCATTTT; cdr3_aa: CAISGDTSQPQHF
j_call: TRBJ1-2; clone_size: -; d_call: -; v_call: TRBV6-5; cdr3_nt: TGTGCCAGCAGCCTCGCCGGGGGGCCGTATGGCTACACCTTC; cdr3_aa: CASSLAGGPYGYTF
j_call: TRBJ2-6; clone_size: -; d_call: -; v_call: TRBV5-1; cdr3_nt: TGCGCCAGCAGCTTCTCTCCCAGGGCTGGGGCCAACGTCCTGACTTTC; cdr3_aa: CASSFSPRAGANVLTF
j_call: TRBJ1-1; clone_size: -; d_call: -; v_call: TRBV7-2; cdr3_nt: TGTGCCAGCAGCTTAGTCTTTCCCACTGAAGCTTTCTTT; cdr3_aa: CASSLVFPTEAFF
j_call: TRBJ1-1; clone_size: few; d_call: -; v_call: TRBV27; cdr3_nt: TGTGCCAGCAGTTTGATCAGCGGCACTGAAGCTTTCTTT; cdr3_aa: CASSLISGTEAFF
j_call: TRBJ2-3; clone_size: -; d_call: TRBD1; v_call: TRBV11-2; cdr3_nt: TGTGCCAGCAGCGCCCAGGGGGAGAGCACAGATACGCAGTATTTT; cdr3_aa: CASSAQGESTDTQYF
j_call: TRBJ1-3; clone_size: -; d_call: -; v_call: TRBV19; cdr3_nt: TGTGCCAGTAGTATAGCTTCCTCAGGGACTGGAAACACCATATATTTT; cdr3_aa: CASSIASSGTGNTIYF
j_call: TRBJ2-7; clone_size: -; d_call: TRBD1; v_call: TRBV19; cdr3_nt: TGTGCCAGTAGTATCCCTGGGACAGGCGACAACTCCTACGAGCAGTACTTC; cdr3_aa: CASSIPGTGDNSYEQYF
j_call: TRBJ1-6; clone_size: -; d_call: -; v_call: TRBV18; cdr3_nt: TGTGCCAGCTCACTGTTGACAGGCGGTTTTAATTCACCCCTCCACTTT; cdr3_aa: CASSLLTGGFNSPLHF
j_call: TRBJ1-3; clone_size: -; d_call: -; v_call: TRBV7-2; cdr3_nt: TGTGCCAGCAGCTCTCAGGGGCTAGATGGAAACACCATATATTTT; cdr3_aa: CASSSQGLDGNTIYF
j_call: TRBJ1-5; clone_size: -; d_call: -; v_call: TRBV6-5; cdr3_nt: TGTGCCAGCCGACAGGGCAATCAGCCCCAGCATTTT; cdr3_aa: CASRQGNQPQHF
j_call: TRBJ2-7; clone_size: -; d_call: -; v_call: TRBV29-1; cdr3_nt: TGCAGCGTTAAGGACAGCTACGAGCAGTACTTC; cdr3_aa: CSVKDSYEQYF
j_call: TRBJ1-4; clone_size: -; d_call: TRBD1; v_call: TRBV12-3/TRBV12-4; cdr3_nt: TGTGCCAGCAGCCCGGGACAGGATGAAAAACTGTTTTTT; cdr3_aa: CASSPGQDEKLFF
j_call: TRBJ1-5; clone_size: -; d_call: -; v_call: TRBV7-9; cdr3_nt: TGTGCCAGCAGCCGAATAGGGGAAAATCAGCCCCAGCATTTT; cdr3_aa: CASSRIGENQPQHF
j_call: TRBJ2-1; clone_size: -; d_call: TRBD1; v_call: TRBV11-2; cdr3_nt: TGTGCCAGCAGCGCCCCCGGACAGGGGGCTTACAATGAGCAGTTCTTC; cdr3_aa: CASSAPGQGAYNEQFF
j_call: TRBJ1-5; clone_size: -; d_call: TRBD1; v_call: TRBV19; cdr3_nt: TGTGCCAGTAGTTTAACCCAAGACAGGGGGAATCAGCCCCAGCATTTT; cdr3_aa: CASSLTQDRGNQPQHF